The 10 T cell receptor beta chains presented below share a single source sample, sequenced in a study of molecular identifiers for immune sequencing clone quantification. TCRdb analysed the PCR reads with MiXCR anew, one entry per CDR3 protein. Of some 100,000 distinct CDR3 sequences in the sample, under 20% are singletons; the top ten hold 0.7% to 0.95%. Sequenced input: naive CD8+ T cells from blood, with Jurkat cell RNA spiked in. Subset: FACS-sorted CD8+CD4-CCR7+CD45RA+ naive T cells. These TCRs come from a human donor in good health. Some libraries in this study had Jurkat cell RNA spiked in.

The chain couples TRBV2 to TRBJ2-2; D call uncertain. Germline CDR1 SNHLY, CDR2 FYNNEI. The CDR3 loop spans 13 amino acids. The ends were cut back, 11 bases at V and 3 bases at J, with 13 bases in the middle. DNA of the CDR3: TGTGCCTCAGCCTCTCGGTACACCGGGGAGCTGTTTTTT. Its translation is CASASRYTGELFF.

This clonotype was observed many times. V and J are TRBV19 and TRBJ2-5, with TRBD2 identical over 12 bases. CDR1 LNHDA and CDR2 SQIVND come from the germline V gene (reference sequence). CDR3 size: 15 residues. Trimming removed 1 base from V and 5 bases from J; junction bases left unmatched: 2. The CDR3 coding sequence is TGTGCCAGTAGTATAGGACTAGCGGGGGTGGAGACCCAGTACTTC. The encoded protein is CASSIGLAGVETQYF.

This clonotype was recorded many times. The rearrangement uses TRBV4-1 and TRBJ1-1; TRBD1 is a possible D gene (5 bases). The germline V gene encodes CDR1 MGHRA and CDR2 YSYEKL. Trimming removed 0 bases at V and 5 bases at J, with 13 bases between. The CDR3 is 15 residues long. In DNA, the CDR3 is TGCGCCAGCAGCCAAGAAGGTGGGGGGGGTACTGAAGCTTTCTTT. This encodes CASSQEGGGGTEAFF.

This clonotype was detected a few times. The conserved phenylalanine or tryptophan is not found at the CDR3 terminus, so this likely reflects a read error. As DNA, the CDR3 is TGTGCCACCATAGCAGGGAACACTGAAGCTTTCCTT. Its translation is CATIAGNTEAFL. The rearrangement uses TRBV19 and TRBJ1-1; D is unresolved. Between the trimmed V and J ends, which lost 10 bases and 1 base, there was a span of 10 bases. CDR1 and CDR2 from the germline V gene are LNHDA and SQIVND (reference sequence). CDR3 length: 12 amino acids.

In its sample, this clonotype was seen many times. The CDR3 DNA is TGTGCCAGCAGCTTGGCAGGGGGGGCCAATCAGCCCCAGCATTTT. This sequence encodes CASSLAGGANQPQHF. The chain combines TRBV13 with TRBJ1-5; 7 bases map to TRBD1. The CDR3 sequence is 15 residues long. V dropped 3 bases and J dropped 3; count of bases not matched to a gene: 5. The germline V gene encodes CDR1 PRHDT and CDR2 FYEKMQ (reference sequence).

This clonotype has at least ten counts. The chain combines TRBV13 with TRBJ2-1; perhaps TRBD2 as D (6 bases). The CDR3 extends over 15 amino acids. CDR1 is PRHDT and CDR2 is FYEKMQ in the germline V gene (reference sequence). Trimming left V 4 bases short and J 0 bases short, with 10 bases between. Written as DNA, the CDR3 is TGTGCCAGCAGCTCCGAAGCGGGCTCCTACAATGAGCAGTTCTTC. Its translation: CASSSEAGSYNEQFF.

Written as DNA, the CDR3 is TGTGCCAGCAGCCAAGGGACAGGCGACACTGAAGCTTTCTTT. Translated: CASSQGTGDTEAFF. The chain joins TRBV4-2 to TRBJ1-1; 7 nucleotides match TRBD1. V shed 1 base, J shed 3 bases, and the junction held 2 bases outside the gene matches. The CDR3 spans 14 residues. Germline V gene lookup returns CDR1 LGHNA and CDR2 YNFKEQ.

Many counts were recorded for this clonotype. The chain has TRBV5-6 and TRBJ1-5; D is unresolved. The germline V gene has CDR1 SGHDT and CDR2 YYEEEE. This CDR3 contains 15 residues. V lost 0 bases to trimming and J lost 0 bases, with 7 bases between them. The CDR3, as DNA: TGTGCCAGCAGCTTGGGCCAGGATAGCAATCAGCCCCAGCATTTT. Translating it yields CASSLGQDSNQPQHF.

The gene calls are TRBV6-5 and TRBJ2-6, with TRBD1 as a possible D gene (6 bases). With 3 bases removed from V and 4 bases from J, the gap between germline ends came to 16 bases. Germline V lookup: CDR1 MNHEY, CDR2 SVGAGI. CDR3 size: 17 residues. CDR3 DNA: TGTGCCAGCAGTTATAACAGGGTCCGGGTAGGGGCCAACGTCCTGACTTTC. This codes for CASSYNRVRVGANVLTF.

This clonotype was picked up one time. A much bigger clone sits one base away, suggesting this may be a read error. The V call is TRBV7-2, the J call TRBJ1-4, with D maybe TRBD1 (6 bases). The CDR3 runs to 16 residues. The germline V gene encodes CDR1 SGHTA and CDR2 FQGNSA. CDR3 residues: CASSDDAGEEGEKLVF. CDR3 DNA sequence: TGTGCCAGCAGCGACGATGCAGGGGAGGAAGGTGAAAAACTGGTTTTT.